This T cell receptor (beta chain) is drawn from a study of long-term antiretroviral therapy in people with HIV. With survey level as its setting, the immunoSEQ assay was v3.0. Produced via immunoSEQ multiplex PCR; TCRdb's table is partial and in-frame only. The sample lists over 25,000 clones, about 94% occurring once. CDR3 length: 13 residues. V dropped 0 bases and J dropped 8 bases, with 11 bases sitting between them. The germline V gene has CDR1 SGHRS and CDR2 YFSETQ. This clone showed up just once. The chain carries TRBV5-1 and TRBJ1-1; the D gene is possibly TRBD1 (5 bases). Here the sequenced sample was unsorted PBMCs, taken approximately 7.1 years after starting antiretroviral therapy. The receptor was derived from a man between 45 and 60 years old with HIV. CDR3 sequence: CASSLGVRTEAFF. DNA of the CDR3: TGCGCCAGCAGCTTGGGAGTTAGGACAGAAGCTTTCTTT.